This is a list of T cell receptor beta chains from one sample in a study of beta chain features in type 1 diabetes. TCRdb keeps only in-frame clones here, not all; method: immunoSEQ multiplex PCR. The sample lists 810,000 or so clones, under 20% seen once, with 0.02% to 0.03% in the top ten. The sample comprised naive CD4+ T cells from blood. Every receptor here comes from a woman aged 18-29 years in good health. Each CDR3 is given without its conserved first and last residue. The order of the fields is J gene, D gene, V gene, CDR3 protein. A D gene is named only where the DNA matches it firmly.

>TRBJ2-5|.|TRBV14
ASSQGRAGSRVQETQY
>TRBJ1-5|TRBD1|TRBV7-2
ASRQTGGAGQPQH
>TRBJ2-1|TRBD1|TRBV5-1
ASRRQGGLMGNEQF
>TRBJ1-1|.|TRBV7-9
ASSLNQGNTEAF
>TRBJ2-1|.|TRBV18
ASSPPKTTQKAGNEQF
>TRBJ2-7|.|TRBV11-2
ASSLSEGTYEQY
>TRBJ2-3|.|TRBV5-6
ASSFRADTQY
>TRBJ1-4|.|TRBV4-3
ASSQEASAHNEKLF
>TRBJ2-3|TRBD2|TRBV6-6
ASSSGTSGTDTQY
>TRBJ2-3|.|TRBV6-4
ASSTETDTQY
>TRBJ1-1|.|TRBV18
ASSPGREAF